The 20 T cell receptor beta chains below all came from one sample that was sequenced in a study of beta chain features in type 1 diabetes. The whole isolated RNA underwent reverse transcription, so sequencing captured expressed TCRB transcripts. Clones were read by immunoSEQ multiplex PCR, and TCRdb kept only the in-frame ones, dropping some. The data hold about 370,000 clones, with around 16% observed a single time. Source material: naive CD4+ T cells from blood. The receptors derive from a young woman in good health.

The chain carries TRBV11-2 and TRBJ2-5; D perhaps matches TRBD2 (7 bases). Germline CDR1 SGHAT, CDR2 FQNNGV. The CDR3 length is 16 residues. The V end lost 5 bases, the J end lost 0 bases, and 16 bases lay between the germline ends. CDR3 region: CASSHLGGADQETQYF. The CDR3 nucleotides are TGTGCCAGCAGCCACTTAGGGGGGGCGGACCAAGAGACCCAGTACTTC.

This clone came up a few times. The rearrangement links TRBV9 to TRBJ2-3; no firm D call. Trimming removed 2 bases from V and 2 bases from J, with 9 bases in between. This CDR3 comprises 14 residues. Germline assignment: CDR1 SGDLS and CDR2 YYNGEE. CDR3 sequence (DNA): TGTGCCAGCAGCGTGAGCCTACCCACAGATACGCAGTATTTT. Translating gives CASSVSLPTDTQYF.

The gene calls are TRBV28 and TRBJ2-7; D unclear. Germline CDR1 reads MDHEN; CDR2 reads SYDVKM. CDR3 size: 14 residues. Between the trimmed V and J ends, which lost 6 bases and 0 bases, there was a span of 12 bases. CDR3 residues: CASSAPPSSYEQYF. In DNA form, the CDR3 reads TGTGCCAGCAGCGCCCCTCCCAGCTCCTACGAGCAGTACTTC. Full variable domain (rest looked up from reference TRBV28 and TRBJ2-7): DVKVTQSSRYLVKRTGEKVFLECVQDMDHENMFWYRQDPGLGLRLIYFSYDVKMKEKGDIPEGYSVSREKKERFSLILESASTNQTSMYLCASSAPPSSYEQYFGPGTRLTVT.

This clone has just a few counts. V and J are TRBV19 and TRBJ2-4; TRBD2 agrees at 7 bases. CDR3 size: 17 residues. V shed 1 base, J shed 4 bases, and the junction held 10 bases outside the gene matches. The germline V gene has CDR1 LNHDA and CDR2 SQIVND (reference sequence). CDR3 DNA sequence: TGTGCCAGTAGTATAGTGGCGGGAGAGGCCCTGAAAAACATTCAGTACTTC. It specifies CASSIVAGEALKNIQYF.

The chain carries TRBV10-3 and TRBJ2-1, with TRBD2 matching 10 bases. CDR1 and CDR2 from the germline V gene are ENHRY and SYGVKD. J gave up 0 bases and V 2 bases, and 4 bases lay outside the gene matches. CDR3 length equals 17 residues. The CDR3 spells CAISEGLAGGSYNEQFF. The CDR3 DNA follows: TGTGCCATCAGTGAGGGTTTAGCGGGAGGCTCCTACAATGAGCAGTTCTTC.

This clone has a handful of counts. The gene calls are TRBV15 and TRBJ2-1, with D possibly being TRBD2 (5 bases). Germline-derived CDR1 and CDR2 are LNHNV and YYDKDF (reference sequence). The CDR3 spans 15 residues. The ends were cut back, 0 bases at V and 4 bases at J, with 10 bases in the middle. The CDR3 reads CATSRDFGGYNEQFF. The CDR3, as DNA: TGTGCCACCAGCAGAGATTTCGGAGGTTACAATGAGCAGTTCTTC. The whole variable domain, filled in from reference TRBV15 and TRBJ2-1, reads DAMVIQNPRYQVTQFGKPVTLSCSQTLNHNVMYWYQQKSSQAPKLLFHYYDKDFNNEADTPDNFQSRRPNTSFCFLDIRSPGLGDTAMYLCATSRDFGGYNEQFFGPGTRLTVL.

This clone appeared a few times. The CDR3 DNA follows: TGTGCCAGCAGCCTACCAAGGTGGGCAGAGACCCAGTACTTC. It specifies CASSLPRWAETQYF. V gene TRBV7-9 combines with J gene TRBJ2-5; D uncertain. The CDR3 sequence is 14 residues long. The V end was cut by 5 bases, the J end by 4 bases, with 14 bases between. In germline, CDR1 is SEHNR, CDR2 FQNEAQ (reference sequence).

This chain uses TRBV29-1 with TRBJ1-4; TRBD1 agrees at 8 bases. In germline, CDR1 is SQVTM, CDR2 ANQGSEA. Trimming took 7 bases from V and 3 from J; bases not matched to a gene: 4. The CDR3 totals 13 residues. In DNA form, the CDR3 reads TGCAGCGCGACGACAGGGGCTAATGAAAAACTGTTTTTT. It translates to CSATTGANEKLFF.

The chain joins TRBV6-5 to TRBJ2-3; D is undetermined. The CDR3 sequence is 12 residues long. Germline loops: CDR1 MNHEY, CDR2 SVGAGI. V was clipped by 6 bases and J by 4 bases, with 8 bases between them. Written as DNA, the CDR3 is TGTGCCAGCAGCTCGAGGCCAGATACGCAGTATTTT. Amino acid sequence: CASSSRPDTQYF.

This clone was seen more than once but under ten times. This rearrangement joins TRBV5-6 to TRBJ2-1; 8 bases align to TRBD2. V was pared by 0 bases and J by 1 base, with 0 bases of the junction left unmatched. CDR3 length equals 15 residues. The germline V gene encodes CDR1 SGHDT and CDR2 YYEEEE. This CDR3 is CASSLGGGSYNEQFF. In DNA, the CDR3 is TGTGCCAGCAGCTTGGGCGGGGGGTCCTACAATGAGCAGTTCTTC.

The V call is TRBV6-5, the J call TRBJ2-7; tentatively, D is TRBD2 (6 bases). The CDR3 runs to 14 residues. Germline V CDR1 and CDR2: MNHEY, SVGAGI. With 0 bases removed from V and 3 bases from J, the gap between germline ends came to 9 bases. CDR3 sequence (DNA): TGTGCCAGCAGTTACTCCGCGGGACTCTACGAGCAGTACTTC. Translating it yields CASSYSAGLYEQYF.

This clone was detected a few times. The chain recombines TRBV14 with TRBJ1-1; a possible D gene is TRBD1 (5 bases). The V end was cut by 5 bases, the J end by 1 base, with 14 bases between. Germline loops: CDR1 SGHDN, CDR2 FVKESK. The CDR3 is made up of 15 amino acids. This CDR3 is CASSGGLGRNTEAFF. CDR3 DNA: TGTGCCAGCAGCGGGGGACTGGGGAGGAACACTGAAGCTTTCTTT.

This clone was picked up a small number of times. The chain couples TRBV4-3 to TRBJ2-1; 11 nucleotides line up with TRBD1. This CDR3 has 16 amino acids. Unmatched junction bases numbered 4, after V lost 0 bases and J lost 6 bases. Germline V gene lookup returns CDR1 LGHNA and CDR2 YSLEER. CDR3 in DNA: TGCGCCAGCAGCCAAGATTGGGGACAGGGGGGCAATGAGCAGTTCTTC. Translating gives CASSQDWGQGGNEQFF.

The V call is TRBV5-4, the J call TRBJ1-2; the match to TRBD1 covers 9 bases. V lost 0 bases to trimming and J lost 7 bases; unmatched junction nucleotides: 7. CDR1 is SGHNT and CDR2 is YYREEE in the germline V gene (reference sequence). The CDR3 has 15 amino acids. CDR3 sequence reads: CASSLVWDRVIGYTF. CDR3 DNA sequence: TGTGCCAGCAGCTTGGTTTGGGACAGGGTCATTGGCTACACCTTC.

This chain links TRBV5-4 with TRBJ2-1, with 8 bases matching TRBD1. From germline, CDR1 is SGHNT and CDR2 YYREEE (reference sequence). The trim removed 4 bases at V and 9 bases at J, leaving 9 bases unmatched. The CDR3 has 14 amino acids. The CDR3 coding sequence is TGTGCCAGCAGCCAAGGACAGGGCGGGGTTGAGCAGTTCTTC. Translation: CASSQGQGGVEQFF.

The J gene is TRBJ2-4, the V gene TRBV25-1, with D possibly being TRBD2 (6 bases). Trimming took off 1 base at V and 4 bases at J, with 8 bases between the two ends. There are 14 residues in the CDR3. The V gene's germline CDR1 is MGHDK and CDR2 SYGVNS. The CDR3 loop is CASSEFGGKNIQYF. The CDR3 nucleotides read TGTGCCAGCAGTGAATTCGGAGGGAAAAACATTCAGTACTTC.

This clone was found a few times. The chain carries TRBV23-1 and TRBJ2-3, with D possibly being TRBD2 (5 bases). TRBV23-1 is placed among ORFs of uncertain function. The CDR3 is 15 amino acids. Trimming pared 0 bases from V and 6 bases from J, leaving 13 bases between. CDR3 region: CASSQSKRERDTQYF. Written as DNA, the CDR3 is TGCGCCAGCAGTCAATCGAAGAGGGAGAGGGATACGCAGTATTTT.

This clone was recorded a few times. CDR3 DNA sequence: TGTGCCAGCAGTTACTCGAGGGGGGGGGAGCAGTTCTTC. Translating gives CASSYSRGGEQFF. The V call is TRBV6-6, the J call TRBJ2-1; maybe TRBD2 (7 bases). Germline V gene sequence: CDR1 MNHNY, CDR2 SVGAGI (reference sequence). The V end lost 0 bases, the J end lost 10 bases, and 10 bases lay between the germline ends. There are 13 residues in the CDR3.

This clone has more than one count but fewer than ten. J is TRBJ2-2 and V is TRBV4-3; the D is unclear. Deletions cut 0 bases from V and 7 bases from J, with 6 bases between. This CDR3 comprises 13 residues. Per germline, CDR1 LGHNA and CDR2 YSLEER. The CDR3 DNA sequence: TGCGCCAGCAGCCAAGAACCAGGCGGGGAGCTGTTTTTT. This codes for CASSQEPGGELFF.

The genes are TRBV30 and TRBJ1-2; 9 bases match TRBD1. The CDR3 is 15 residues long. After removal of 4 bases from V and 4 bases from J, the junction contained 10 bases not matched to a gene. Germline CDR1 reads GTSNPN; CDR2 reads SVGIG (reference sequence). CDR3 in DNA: TGTGCCTGGATACGCCCCGGACAGGGGACCTATGGCTACACCTTC. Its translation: CAWIRPGQGTYGYTF.